The 27 T cell receptor beta chains listed next were all sequenced from one sample in a study of blood T cells in healthy people across ages. Sample-barcoded 5' priming and a J-beta primer mix drove a second PCR of about 7 to 11 cycles. Each CDR3 protein is one row after TCRdb ran MiXCR on the 5' RACE reads. Counted here are roughly 2 million distinct CDR3 sequences, around 48% occurring once; the ten biggest clones make up roughly 2.1%. What was sequenced was blood. The origin of the receptors is a woman aged 40 to 49 in good health.

The chain has TRBV27 and TRBJ2-1; tentatively, D is TRBD1 or TRBD2 (5 bases each). V was pared by 3 bases and J by 6 bases, with 12 bases between. Germline lookup yields CDR1 MNHEY and CDR2 SMNVEV (reference sequence). The CDR3 length is 14 residues. CDR3 sequence: CASSLRGTGNEQFF. The CDR3 DNA reads TGTGCCAGCAGTTTGCGAGGGACCGGCAATGAGCAGTTCTTC.

This clonotype was recorded once. The CDR3 sequence: CSASRLAHEQFF. CDR3 sequence (DNA): TGCAGTGCGAGTCGACTCGCCCATGAGCAGTTCTTC. V is TRBV20-1 and J is TRBJ2-1, with D unresolved. The CDR3 runs to 12 residues. Trimming pared 6 bases from V and 8 bases from J, leaving 14 bases between. Germline-derived CDR1 and CDR2 are DFQATT and SNEGSKA (reference sequence).

A few counts support this clonotype. This chain's CDR3 is CSVGQLGNEQFF. The CDR3 DNA reads TGCAGCGTTGGACAGTTGGGTAATGAGCAGTTCTTC. This chain connects TRBV29-1 to TRBJ2-1; a possible D gene is TRBD1 (5 bases). V lost 4 bases, J lost 7 bases, and 11 bases lay in between. The CDR3 runs 12 residues. Germline loops: CDR1 SQVTM, CDR2 ANQGSEA.

This chain connects TRBV20-1 to TRBJ1-2, with D possibly matching TRBD1 (6 bases). The CDR3 runs to 13 residues. The germline V and J ends were trimmed by 8 bases and 2 bases, with 15 bases remaining between them. The germline CDR1 and CDR2 sequences are DFQATT and SNEGSKA (reference sequence). DNA for the CDR3: TGCAGTACCAAAGACGGACAGAACTATGGCTACACCTTC. This sequence encodes CSTKDGQNYGYTF.

The chain joins TRBV4-3 to TRBJ1-2; no clear D gene. The ends were cut back, 0 bases at V and 3 bases at J, with 14 bases in the middle. CDR1 is LGHNA, CDR2 YSLEER, per germline. The CDR3 is 16 residues long. The CDR3 is CASSQDAATRYYGYTF. The CDR3 coding sequence is TGCGCCAGCAGCCAAGATGCGGCTACCCGGTACTATGGCTACACCTTC.

This sequence joins TRBV27 and TRBJ2-4, with D perhaps TRBD2 (5 bases). Trimming took off 3 bases at V and 1 base at J, with 7 bases between the two ends. The V gene's germline CDR1 is MNHEY and CDR2 SMNVEV (reference sequence). CDR3 size: 14 residues. This CDR3 is CASSLRVAKNIQYF. The DNA of the CDR3 is TGTGCCAGCAGTTTGAGGGTGGCCAAAAACATTCAGTACTTC.

This chain links TRBV20-1 with TRBJ1-1; 7 bases are a match to TRBD1. V gave up 5 bases and J gave up 4 bases; unmatched junction bases: 22. The germline V gene has CDR1 DFQATT and CDR2 SNEGSKA (reference sequence). CDR3 size: 18 residues. This CDR3 reads CSASGTEEGASRGTEAFF. CDR3 bases: TGCAGTGCTTCCGGGACAGAAGAGGGGGCAAGTCGTGGCACTGAAGCTTTCTTT.

The CDR3: CASQGGLNEQFF. CDR3 sequence (DNA): TGTGCTTCGCAGGGGGGGCTAAATGAGCAGTTCTTC. The chain uses TRBV4-2 and TRBJ2-1, with D perhaps matching TRBD1 or TRBD2 (7 bases each). This CDR3 is 12 amino acids long. Germline V lookup: CDR1 LGHNA, CDR2 YNFKEQ.

This clonotype was seen once. This rearrangement joins TRBV7-9 to TRBJ1-5, with D maybe TRBD1 (5 bases). The length of the CDR3 is 14 residues. CDR1 SEHNR and CDR2 FQNEAQ come from the germline V gene (reference sequence). Trimming removed 6 bases from V and 6 bases from J, with 15 bases in between. The chain's CDR3 is CASSFGAQGQPQHF. The CDR3 DNA reads as TGTGCCAGCAGTTTCGGAGCTCAGGGTCAGCCCCAGCATTTT.

This clonotype was recorded a few times. The gene calls are TRBV2 and TRBJ2-1; 11 nucleotides align to TRBD2. Germline V gives CDR1 SNHLY, CDR2 FYNNEI. The V segment lost 7 bases and the J segment 8 bases; nucleotides outside the gene matches: 13. The CDR3 contains 16 residues. The CDR3 here is CASMIPVSGGAHEQFF. The DNA for the CDR3 is TGTGCCAGCATGATACCGGTTAGCGGGGGGGCCCATGAGCAGTTCTTC.

There are a few counts of this clonotype. The CDR3 DNA sequence: TGCAGTGCTAGAGTATGGGCCGGCACAGATACGCAGTATTTT. Protein product: CSARVWAGTDTQYF. The chain couples TRBV20-1 to TRBJ2-3; D gene uncertain. Germline assignment: CDR1 DFQATT and CDR2 SNEGSKA (reference sequence). There are 14 residues in the CDR3. V lost 1 base and J lost 1, with 9 bases in between.

This rearrangement joins TRBV10-3 to TRBJ2-1; a weak D match, TRBD2 (7 bases). Germline V gene sequence: CDR1 ENHRY, CDR2 SYGVKD. This CDR3 comprises 13 residues. Trimming removed 11 bases at V and 1 base at J, with 12 bases between. The CDR3 DNA sequence: TGTGCCGGGGGCGGGAGTTCCTACAATGAGCAGTTCTTC. Encoded protein: CAGGGSSYNEQFF.

The chain combines TRBV12-3 or TRBV12-4 with TRBJ1-2, with TRBD1 as a possible D gene (5 bases). Between the trimmed V and J ends, which lost 0 bases and 8 bases, there was a span of 13 bases. The CDR3 is 14 residues long. CDR3 nucleotides: TGTGCCAGCAGTTTAGCAGGGACGGAATACGGCTACACCTTC. This gives the protein CASSLAGTEYGYTF.

The gene calls are TRBV20-1 and TRBJ2-7, with D perhaps TRBD2 (5 bases). The CDR3 sequence is 14 residues long. CDR1 and CDR2 (germline): DFQATT, SNEGSKA (reference sequence). Deletions cut 1 base from V and 2 bases from J, with 12 bases between. The CDR3 spells CSARVGGPTYEQYF. Here the CDR3 DNA reads TGCAGTGCTAGAGTCGGAGGACCTACCTACGAGCAGTACTTC.

The chain recombines TRBV7-2 with TRBJ2-3; 10 bases agree with TRBD2. The CDR3 is 17 amino acids. Per germline, CDR1 SGHTA and CDR2 FQGNSA. J gave up 3 bases and V 5 bases, and 11 bases lay outside the gene matches. The CDR3 bases are TGTGCCAGCAGCAAGGGCACACTAGCGGGGCTTACAGATACGCAGTATTTT. It is translated as CASSKGTLAGLTDTQYF.

The chain has TRBV11-2 and TRBJ1-4; TRBD1 agrees at 8 bases. Germline V gene sequence: CDR1 SGHAT, CDR2 FQNNGV. The junction had 19 bases not matched to a gene; V was cut back by 4 bases and J by 3 bases. The CDR3 is 20 amino acids. The CDR3 nucleotides are TGTGCCAGCAGCTCACCCCAAAGGACAGGGAAGGACATGGCTAATGAAAAACTGTTTTTT. Residues: CASSSPQRTGKDMANEKLFF.

For the CDR3, the DNA is TGTGCCAGCAGGGGGGTAACTAATCAGCCCCAGCATTTT. Residues: CASRGVTNQPQHF. The V call is TRBV6-2 or TRBV6-3, the J call TRBJ1-5; tentative D call: TRBD1 (5 bases). V was pared by 6 bases and J by 4 bases, with 10 bases between. In germline, CDR1 is MNHEY, CDR2 SVGEGT. The CDR3 spans 13 residues.

The chain couples TRBV6-5 to TRBJ2-3, with 11 bases identical to TRBD1. V was clipped by 5 bases and J by 1 base; unmatched bases: 5. CDR1 is MNHEY, CDR2 SVGAGI, per germline. There are 16 residues in the CDR3. CDR3 in DNA: TGTGCCAGCAGTCCCGGGACAGGGGGACGCACAGATACGCAGTATTTT. This translates into CASSPGTGGRTDTQYF.

This clonotype was picked up many times. The chain carries TRBV7-2 and TRBJ1-2; possibly TRBD1 for D (5 bases). The CDR3 is 14 amino acids. CDR1 and CDR2 (germline): SGHTA, FQGNSA. The ends were cut back, 6 bases at V and 0 bases at J, with 11 bases in the middle. DNA of the CDR3: TGTGCCAGCAGACCCGGGACGGCTAACTATGGCTACACCTTC. It specifies CASRPGTANYGYTF.

This clonotype is a singleton in its sample. The chain couples TRBV7-2 to TRBJ1-4, with 7 positions matching TRBD1. Germline V gene data show CDR1 as SGHTA and CDR2 as FQGNSA. The CDR3 consists of 14 residues. The trim removed 3 bases at V and 9 bases at J, leaving 7 bases unmatched. The CDR3 DNA follows: TGTGCCAGCAGCTTTGGGGACAGCCTAAAAAAACTGTTTTTT. It yields the protein CASSFGDSLKKLFF.

This chain links TRBV20-1 with TRBJ2-5; a weak D match, TRBD1 (6 bases). The DNA end favors TRBJ2-7, so the J call may be wrong. The CDR3 runs to 14 residues. The germline CDR1 and CDR2 sequences are DFQATT and SNEGSKA (reference sequence). The CDR3 spells CSASFGQGHSEQYF. CDR3 nucleotide sequence: TGCAGTGCTAGTTTCGGCCAGGGGCACTCCGAGCAGTACTTC.

The table lists this clonotype with many counts. V and J are TRBV20-1 and TRBJ2-7; no clear D. The CDR3 spans 13 residues. Between the trimmed V and J ends, which lost 2 bases and 6 bases, there was a span of 14 bases. CDR1 DFQATT and CDR2 SNEGSKA come from the germline V gene (reference sequence). DNA of the CDR3: TGCAGTGCTAGACCACCCTCCACCCCCGAGCAGTACTTC. This encodes CSARPPSTPEQYF.

V gene TRBV15 combines with J gene TRBJ2-1, with D perhaps assigned TRBD1 or TRBD2 (6 bases each). CDR1 LNHNV and CDR2 YYDKDF come from the germline V gene (reference sequence). V was shortened by 4 bases and J by 1 base, with 11 bases between the two germline ends. The CDR3 is 15 amino acids. CDR3 region: CATSKGGSSYNEQFF. For the CDR3, the DNA is TGTGCCACCAGCAAAGGGGGGAGTTCCTACAATGAGCAGTTCTTC.

This clonotype was counted between two and nine times. This chain links TRBV27 with TRBJ1-1, with a tentative D call TRBD1 (6 bases). The germline gives CDR1 MNHEY, CDR2 SMNVEV (reference sequence). V shed 5 bases and J shed 0 bases, with 10 bases lying between them. This CDR3 is built from 14 residues. As DNA, the CDR3 is TGTGCCAGCAGTCCAGGGGATGTGAACACTGAAGCTTTCTTT. It yields the protein CASSPGDVNTEAFF.

J is TRBJ2-7 and V is TRBV5-1; D may correspond to TRBD1 or TRBD2 (7 bases each). The length of the CDR3 is 15 residues. The V end lost 0 bases, the J end lost 6 bases, and 16 bases lay between the germline ends. The V gene's germline CDR1 is SGHRS and CDR2 YFSETQ. The CDR3, as DNA: TGCGCCAGCAGCTTGGTCCAGGGGGGGACCTCCGAGCAGTACTTC. Its translation: CASSLVQGGTSEQYF.

The J gene is TRBJ1-4, the V gene TRBV11-1, with TRBD1 matching over 8 bases. The germline V gene has CDR1 SGHAT and CDR2 FQDESV (reference sequence). The J segment lost 8 bases and the V segment lost 2 bases, leaving 1 base of the junction unmatched. The CDR3 totals 13 residues. CDR3 in DNA: TGTGCCAGCAGCTTACGGACAGGGGAAAAACTGTTTTTT. Amino acids: CASSLRTGEKLFF.

This clonotype appeared a few times. The gene calls are TRBV7-2 and TRBJ2-7; 8 bases match TRBD2. Looked up from germline, CDR1 is SGHTA and CDR2 is FQGNSA. Trimming cost V 3 bases and J 12 bases; bases outside gene matches: 7. This CDR3 contains 12 residues. The DNA of the CDR3 is TGTGCCAGCAGCTTCGGACTAGCCCTAATGTACTTC. Encoded protein: CASSFGLALMYF.